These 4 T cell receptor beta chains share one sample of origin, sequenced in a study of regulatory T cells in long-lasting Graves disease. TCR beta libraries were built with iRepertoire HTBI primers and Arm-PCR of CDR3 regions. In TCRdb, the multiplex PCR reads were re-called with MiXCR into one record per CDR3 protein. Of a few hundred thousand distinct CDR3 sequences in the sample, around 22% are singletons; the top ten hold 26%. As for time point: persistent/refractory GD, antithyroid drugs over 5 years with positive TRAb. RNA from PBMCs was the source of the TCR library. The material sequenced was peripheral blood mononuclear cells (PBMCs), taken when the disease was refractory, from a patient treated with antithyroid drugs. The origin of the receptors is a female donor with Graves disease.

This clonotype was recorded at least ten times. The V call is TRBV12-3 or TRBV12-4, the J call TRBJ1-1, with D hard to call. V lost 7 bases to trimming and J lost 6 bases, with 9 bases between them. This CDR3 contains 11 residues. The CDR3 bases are TGTGCCAGCAAGGGATTCGCTGAAGCTTTCTTT. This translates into CASKGFAEAFF.

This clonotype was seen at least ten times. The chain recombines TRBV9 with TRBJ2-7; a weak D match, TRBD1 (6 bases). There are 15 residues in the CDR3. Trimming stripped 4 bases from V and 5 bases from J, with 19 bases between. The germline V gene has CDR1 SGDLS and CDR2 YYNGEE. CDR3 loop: CASSPGAAIGDEQYF. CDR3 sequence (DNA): TGTGCCAGCAGCCCAGGGGCCGCGATCGGCGACGAGCAGTACTTC.

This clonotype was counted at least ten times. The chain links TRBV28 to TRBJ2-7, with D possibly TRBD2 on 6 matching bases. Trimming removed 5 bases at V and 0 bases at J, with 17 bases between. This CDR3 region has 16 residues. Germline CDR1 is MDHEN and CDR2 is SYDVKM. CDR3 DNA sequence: TGTGCCAGCAGTCCAGTGGGGGGACGGTTCTCCTACGAGCAGTACTTC. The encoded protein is CASSPVGGRFSYEQYF. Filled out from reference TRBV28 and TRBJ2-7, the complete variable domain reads DVKVTQSSRYLVKRTGEKVFLECVQDMDHENMFWYRQDPGLGLRLIYFSYDVKMKEKGDIPEGYSVSREKKERFSLILESASTNQTSMYLCASSPVGGRFSYEQYFGPGTRLTVT.

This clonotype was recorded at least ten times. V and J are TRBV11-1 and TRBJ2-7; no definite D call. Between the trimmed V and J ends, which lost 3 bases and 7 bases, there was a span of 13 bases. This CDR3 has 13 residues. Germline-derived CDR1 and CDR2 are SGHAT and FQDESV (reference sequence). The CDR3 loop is CASSFRYDGEQYF. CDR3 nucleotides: TGTGCCAGCAGCTTTCGCTACGACGGGGAGCAGTACTTC.